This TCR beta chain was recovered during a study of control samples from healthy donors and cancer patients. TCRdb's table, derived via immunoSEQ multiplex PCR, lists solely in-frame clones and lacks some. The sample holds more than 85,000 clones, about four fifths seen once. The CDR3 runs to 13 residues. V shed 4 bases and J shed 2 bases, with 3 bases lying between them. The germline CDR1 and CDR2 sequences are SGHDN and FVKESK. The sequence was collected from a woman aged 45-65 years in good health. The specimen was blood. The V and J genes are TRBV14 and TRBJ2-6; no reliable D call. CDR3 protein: CASSLPGANVLTF. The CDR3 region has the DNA TGTGCCAGCAGCCTCCCTGGGGCCAACGTCCTGACTTTC. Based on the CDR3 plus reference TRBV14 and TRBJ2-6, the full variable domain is EAGVTQFPSHSVIEKGQTVTLRCDPISGHDNLYWYRRVMGKEIKFLLHFVKESKQDESGMPNNRFLAERTGGTYSTLKVQPAELEDSGVYFCASSLPGANVLTFGAGSRLTVL.